The following is a T cell receptor (beta chain) sequence with its context. Its antigen is unidentified. The CDR3 runs 16 residues. Germline V gene lookup returns CDR1 LGHNT and CDR2 FRNRAP. V lost 4 bases to trimming and J lost 2 bases, with 18 bases between them. This specimen comes from a study of cytomegalovirus exposure and HLA in healthy donors. Study-wide results and caveats: Some TCR beta chains (around 180 of them) were listed as cytomegalovirus-associated.

Method: immunoSEQ multiplex PCR; TCRdb's copy keeps in-frame clones and lacks some. This sample has 150,000 to 200,000 clones; approximately 80% occur once, and the top ten carry around 2.4%. The source is a man under 40 in good health and CMV-seropositive. The sample was PBMCs. V usage is TRBV12-5 and J usage is TRBJ2-7; possible D gene TRBD2, 5 bases. CDR3 in amino acids: CASGSDIGLTTYEQYF. The CDR3, as DNA: TGTGCTAGTGGTTCGGATATTGGACTGACGACCTACGAGCAGTACTTC. Drawing the rest from reference TRBV12-5 and TRBJ2-7, the complete variable domain is DARVTQTPRHKVTEMGQEVTMRCQPILGHNTVFWYRQTMMQGLELLAYFRNRAPLDDSGMPKDRFSAEMPDATLATLKIQPSEPRDSAVYFCASGSDIGLTTYEQYFGPGTRLTVT.